One sample yielded the 3 T cell receptor beta chains listed below, sequenced in a study of HIV-infected patients and healthy controls (dated by TCRdb to between 2013 and 2015). Preparation of the library involved 5' RACE. The sample was run on an Illumina MiSeq. Using SuperScript III with primers targeting the alpha and beta constant regions, 500 to 550 ng of RNA was reverse transcribed. Separate libraries for the alpha and beta chains were generated through chain-specific third strand synthesis that incorporated multiplexing indices. TCRdb trimmed public reads at Q25 via fastp, called clones via MiXCR and kept in-frame beta chains. Rows with one shared CDR3 protein collapse into an entry with the most common genes and DNA. This sample comprises 10,000 or so distinct CDR3 sequences, 7% to 9% of them detected only once. The top ten clonotypes cover less than 6% of the sample. Since whole blood was used without any cell fractionation, the repertoire reflected all peripheral T cells in unsorted form.

The sequenced sample was blood. The receptors here all came from an adult in good health.

This clonotype was seen repeatedly, ten times or more. The chain has TRBV6-6 and TRBJ1-3; weak D call: TRBD1 (5 bases). Germline values: CDR1 MNHNY, CDR2 SVGAGI (reference sequence). The CDR3 has 15 amino acids. V lost 5 bases and J lost 0, with 11 bases in between. The DNA for the CDR3 is TGTGCCAGCAGTGGGACGGGCCTCTCTGGAAACACCATATATTTT. This encodes CASSGTGLSGNTIYF.

This clonotype qualifies as medium-sized. The chain recombines TRBV7-3 with TRBJ2-1; 8 positions agree with TRBD2. Germline trimming cut 5 bases from V and 8 bases from J; bases unmatched to any gene: 11. The CDR3 consists of 15 residues. The germline V gene encodes CDR1 SGHTA and CDR2 FQGTGA. The CDR3 protein is CASSQNAGGRDEQFF. For the CDR3, the DNA is TGTGCCAGCAGCCAAAACGCGGGGGGCCGCGATGAGCAGTTCTTC.

By proportion, this clonotype is medium-sized. The rearrangement links TRBV12-3 or TRBV12-4 to TRBJ2-5; TRBD1 agrees at 7 bases. The CDR3 consists of 13 residues. Unmatched junction bases numbered 2, after V lost 6 bases and J lost 1 base. The CDR3 DNA sequence: TGTGCCAGCAGATACAGGGGCCAAGAGACCCAGTACTTC. Encoded protein: CASRYRGQETQYF.